A single sample gave rise to the 4 T cell receptor beta chains below, sequenced in a study of blood T cell repertoires in COVID-19. Some clones are missing from TCRdb's copy, which holds only in-frame ones; the method was immunoSEQ multiplex PCR. This repertoire shows fewer than 350,000 clones, roughly 89% found once; its top ten account for 3.5% to 4%. Sequenced sample: peripheral blood. These receptors originate from a woman between 55 and 75 years old with COVID-19, enrolled during active disease.

The chain recombines TRBV7-9 with TRBJ1-6; D is perhaps TRBD1 (5 bases). The CDR3 totals 15 residues. The germline CDR1 and CDR2 sequences are SEHNR and FQNEAQ (reference sequence). Trimming left V 4 bases short and J 3 bases short, with 10 bases between. CDR3 DNA sequence: TGTGCCAGCAGCTCCCCAGGGATCTATAATTCACCCCTCCACTTT. It is translated as CASSSPGIYNSPLHF.

CDR3 protein: CASSSEAGTDTQYF. DNA for the CDR3: TGTGCCAGTAGTAGTGAAGCGGGCACAGATACGCAGTATTTT. The chain links TRBV19 to TRBJ2-3; the D gene is possibly TRBD2 (5 bases). Deletions cut 4 bases from V and 1 base from J, with 9 bases between. This CDR3 has 14 residues. Germline V CDR1 and CDR2: LNHDA, SQIVND (reference sequence).

CDR3 nucleotides: TGTGCCAGCAGCTCGGTTGGACAGTTTTCTCGGGACACCTTC. Translating gives CASSSVGQFSRDTF. The chain recombines TRBV5-4 with TRBJ1-2; D possibly corresponds to TRBD1 (6 bases). The V gene's germline CDR1 is SGHNT and CDR2 YYREEE (reference sequence). The CDR3 has 14 residues. V shed 3 bases and J shed 12 bases, with 21 bases lying between them.

The rearrangement links TRBV5-1 to TRBJ1-4, with no clear D. The germline CDR1 and CDR2 sequences are SGHRS and YFSETQ. Trimming cost V 1 base and J 3 bases, with 10 bases left between them. This CDR3 has 15 amino acids. CDR3: CASSLTTSANEKLFF. The CDR3 DNA reads as TGCGCCAGCAGCTTGACAACATCTGCTAATGAAAAACTGTTTTTT.